Below, one T cell receptor (beta chain) is given with its context. Clones were read by immunoSEQ multiplex PCR, and TCRdb kept only the in-frame ones, dropping some. The data show some 200,000 clones, roughly 82% seen once. The data were taken from a study of blood T cell repertoires in COVID-19. V gave up 1 base and J gave up 4 bases, with 13 bases separating them. This CDR3 contains 15 residues. Germline-derived CDR1 and CDR2 are PRHDT and FYEKMQ (reference sequence). This TCR came from a man between 40 and 49 years old who had recovered from COVID-19. The V call is TRBV13, the J call TRBJ1-2; tentatively, D is TRBD1 (6 bases). Sequenced: PBMCs or T cells enriched from blood (not recorded which). The CDR3 region is CASSLAKDSLYGYTF. CDR3 nucleotides: TGTGCCAGCAGCTTAGCCAAGGACAGCCTCTATGGCTACACCTTC.